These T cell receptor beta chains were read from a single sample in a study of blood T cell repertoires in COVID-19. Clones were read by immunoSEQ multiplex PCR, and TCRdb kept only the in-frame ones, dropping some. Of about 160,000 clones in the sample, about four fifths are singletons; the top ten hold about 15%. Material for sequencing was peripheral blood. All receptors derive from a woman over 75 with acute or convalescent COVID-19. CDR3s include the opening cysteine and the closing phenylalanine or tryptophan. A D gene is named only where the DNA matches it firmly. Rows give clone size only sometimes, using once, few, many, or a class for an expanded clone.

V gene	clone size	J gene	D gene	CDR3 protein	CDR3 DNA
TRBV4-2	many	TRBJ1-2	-	CASSPLRPRKAGANYGYTF	TGTGCCAGCAGCCCCTTAAGGCCCAGAAAGGCTGGAGCTAACTATGGCTACACCTTC
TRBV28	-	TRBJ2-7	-	CASSRGGAAYEQYF	TGTGCCAGCAGTCGAGGGGGGGCGGCCTACGAGCAGTACTTC
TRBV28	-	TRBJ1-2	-	CASSLISEAGYTF	TGTGCCAGCAGTCTTATATCTGAGGCTGGCTACACCTTC
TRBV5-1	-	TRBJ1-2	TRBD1	CASSIETGLYGYTF	TGCGCCAGCAGCATCGAGACAGGGCTCTATGGCTACACCTTC
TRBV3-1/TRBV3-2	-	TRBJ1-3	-	CASSQVHSNSGNTIYF	TGTGCCAGCAGCCAAGTCCACAGTAACTCTGGAAACACCATATATTTT
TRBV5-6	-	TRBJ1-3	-	CASSLLGASHAGNTIYF	TGTGCCAGCAGCTTGTTGGGGGCGAGCCACGCTGGAAACACCATATATTTT
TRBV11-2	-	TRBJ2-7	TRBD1	CASSLLGAGTGFSEQYF	TGTGCCAGCAGCCTCCTAGGGGCCGGGACAGGGTTTTCCGAGCAGTACTTC
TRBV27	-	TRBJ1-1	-	CASIALGLLNTEAFF	TGTGCCAGCATTGCCCTGGGGCTATTGAACACTGAAGCTTTCTTT
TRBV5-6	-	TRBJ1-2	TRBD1	CASSLAGQGSRNGYTF	TGTGCCAGCAGCTTGGCCGGACAGGGATCGAGGAATGGCTACACCTTC
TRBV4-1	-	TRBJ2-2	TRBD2	CASSQGLAGVLGELFF	TGCGCCAGCAGCCAGGGACTAGCGGGAGTTCTCGGGGAGCTGTTTTTT
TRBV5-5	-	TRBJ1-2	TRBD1	CASSLDRGTANYGYTF	TGTGCCAGCAGCTTAGACAGGGGGACGGCTAACTATGGCTACACCTTC
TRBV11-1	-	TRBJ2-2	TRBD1	CASSLNSGGRTGELFF	TGTGCCAGCAGCTTAAATTCAGGGGGCAGGACCGGGGAGCTGTTTTTT
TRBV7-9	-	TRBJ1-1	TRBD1	CASSLGQGLEAFF	TGTGCCAGCAGCTTAGGACAGGGGCTTGAAGCTTTCTTT
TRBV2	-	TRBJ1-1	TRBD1	CASSAGMTGPEAFF	TGTGCCAGCAGTGCCGGGATGACAGGGCCTGAAGCTTTCTTT
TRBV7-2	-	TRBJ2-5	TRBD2	CASSLLAGSSETQYF	TGTGCCAGCAGCTTACTAGCGGGTTCTAGCGAGACCCAGTACTTC
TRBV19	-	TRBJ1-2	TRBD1	CASSTRQGYYGYTF	TGTGCCAGTAGTACCCGACAGGGGTACTATGGCTACACCTTC
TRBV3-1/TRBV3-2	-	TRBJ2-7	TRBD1	CASSQDPAQGVGEQYF	TGTGCCAGCAGCCAAGACCCGGCACAGGGGGTGGGCGAGCAGTACTTC
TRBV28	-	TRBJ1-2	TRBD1	CASSSATGPWGDYGYTF	TGTGCCAGCAGTTCCGCGACAGGGCCCTGGGGGGACTATGGCTACACCTTC
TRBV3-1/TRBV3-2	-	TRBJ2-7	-	CATSRRGTYEQYF	TGTGCCACCAGCCGAAGGGGAACCTACGAGCAGTACTTC
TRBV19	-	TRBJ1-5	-	CASSSRDRISNQPQHF	TGTGCCAGTAGTTCGCGCGACAGGATTAGCAATCAGCCCCAGCATTTT
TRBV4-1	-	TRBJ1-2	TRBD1	CASSQDDRGRDGYTF	TGCGCCAGCAGCCAAGATGACAGGGGGCGTGATGGCTACACCTTC
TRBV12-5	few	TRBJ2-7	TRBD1	CASGLAPGQAYEQYF	TGTGCTAGTGGTTTGGCGCCGGGACAGGCGTACGAGCAGTACTTC
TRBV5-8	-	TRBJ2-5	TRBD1	CASSSRDRGETQYF	TGTGCCAGCAGCTCCCGGGACAGGGGAGAGACCCAGTACTTC
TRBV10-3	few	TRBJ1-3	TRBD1	CASRGQSRSFSGNTIYF	TGTGCCAGCCGGGGACAGAGCAGGTCCTTCTCTGGAAACACCATATATTTT
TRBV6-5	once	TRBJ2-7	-	CATGEIGEQYF	TGTGCCACTGGGGAGATTGGAGAGCAGTACTTC
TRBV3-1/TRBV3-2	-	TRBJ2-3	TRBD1	CASSQAYSGTGGPDTQYF	TGTGCCAGCAGCCAAGCTTACTCCGGGACAGGGGGCCCAGATACGCAGTATTTT
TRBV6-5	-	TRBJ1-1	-	CASSSRTTWNTEAFF	TGTGCCAGCAGTAGCAGGACAACTTGGAACACTGAAGCTTTCTTT
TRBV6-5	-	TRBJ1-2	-	CASSYGADRNYGYTF	TGTGCCAGCAGTTACGGGGCCGACAGGAACTATGGCTACACCTTC
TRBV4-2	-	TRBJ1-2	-	CASSQAGEYNGYTF	TGTGCCAGCAGCCAAGCAGGGGAGTATAATGGCTACACCTTC
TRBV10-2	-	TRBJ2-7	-	CASSETGSGEQYF	TGCGCCAGCAGTGAGACCGGGAGCGGCGAGCAGTACTTC
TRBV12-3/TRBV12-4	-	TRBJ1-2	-	CASSGAPKGYTF	TGTGCCAGCAGTGGGGCCCCAAAGGGCTACACCTTC
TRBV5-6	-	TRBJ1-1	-	CASSSGQNTEAFF	TGTGCCAGCAGCTCCGGACAGAACACTGAAGCTTTCTTT
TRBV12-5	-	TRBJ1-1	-	CASGLNMNTEAFF	TGTGCTAGTGGTTTGAATATGAACACTGAAGCTTTCTTT
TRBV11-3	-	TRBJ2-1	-	CASSLGSFDNEQFF	TGTGCCAGCAGCTTAGGGAGCTTCGACAATGAGCAGTTCTTC
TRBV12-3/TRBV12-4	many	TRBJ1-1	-	CASSLTEGTEAFF	TGTGCCAGCAGTTTAACGGAGGGTACTGAAGCTTTCTTT
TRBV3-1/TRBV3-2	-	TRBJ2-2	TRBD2	CASSRLAGSVLGGELFF	TGTGCCAGCAGTCGACTAGCGGGATCGGTTCTGGGCGGGGAGCTGTTTTTT
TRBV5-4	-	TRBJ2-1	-	CASSTGESYNEQFF	TGTGCCAGCAGCACCGGGGAGTCCTACAATGAGCAGTTCTTC
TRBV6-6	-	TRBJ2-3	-	CASSYSSGFSTDTQYF	TGTGCCAGCAGTTACTCAAGCGGGTTTAGCACAGATACGCAGTATTTT
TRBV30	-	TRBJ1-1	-	CAWSVGGNTEAFF	TGTGCCTGGAGTGTGGGGGGGAACACTGAAGCTTTCTTT
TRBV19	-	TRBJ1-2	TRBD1	CASSKTGPPYGYTF	TGTGCCAGTAGTAAGACAGGGCCTCCCTATGGCTACACCTTC
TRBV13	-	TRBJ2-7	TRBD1	CASSSTGPEQYF	TGTGCCAGCAGCTCGACAGGGCCCGAGCAGTACTTC
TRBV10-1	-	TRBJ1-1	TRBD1	CASRADRAGTEAFF	TGCGCCAGCAGGGCTGACAGGGCGGGGACTGAAGCTTTCTTT
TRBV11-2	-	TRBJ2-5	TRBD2	CASSLGLDTETQYF	TGTGCCAGCAGCTTGGGACTAGATACGGAGACCCAGTACTTC
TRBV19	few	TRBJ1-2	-	CASRLDSENYGYTF	TGTGCCAGTAGGTTGGACAGCGAGAACTATGGCTACACCTTC
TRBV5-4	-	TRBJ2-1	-	CASSQPRSGSYNEQFF	TGTGCCAGCAGTCAACCTCGGAGCGGCTCCTACAATGAGCAGTTCTTC
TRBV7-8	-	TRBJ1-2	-	CASSSPDAVTSYGYTF	TGTGCCAGCAGCTCACCAGACGCGGTAACTTCCTATGGCTACACCTTC
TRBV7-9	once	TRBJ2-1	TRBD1	CASSPRQGAYNEQFF	TGTGCCAGCAGCCCTCGACAGGGGGCCTACAATGAGCAGTTCTTC
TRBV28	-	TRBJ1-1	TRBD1	CASSSLRQGGTEAFF	TGTGCCAGCAGTTCCTTGAGACAGGGAGGAACTGAAGCTTTCTTT
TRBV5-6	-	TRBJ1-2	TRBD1	CASSLSDRGQSGYTF	TGTGCCAGCAGCTTGTCGGACAGGGGGCAGTCTGGCTACACCTTC
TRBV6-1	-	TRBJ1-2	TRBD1	CASSEQGQGVPSGYTF	TGTGCCAGCAGTGAACAGGGACAGGGTGTCCCCTCTGGCTACACCTTC
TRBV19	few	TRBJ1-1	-	CASSMRGVSQGHTEAFF	TGTGCCAGTAGTATGCGGGGAGTATCGCAGGGTCACACTGAAGCTTTCTTT
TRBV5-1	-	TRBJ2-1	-	CASSSIARTSHEQFF	TGCGCCAGCAGCTCCATCGCCAGGACAAGCCATGAGCAGTTCTTC
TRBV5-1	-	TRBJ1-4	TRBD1	CASSPTGQTLNEKLFF	TGCGCCAGCAGCCCGACGGGACAGACCCTTAATGAAAAACTGTTTTTT
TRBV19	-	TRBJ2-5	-	CASSIKRQSFQETQYF	TGTGCCAGTAGTATCAAAAGACAGAGCTTCCAAGAGACCCAGTACTTC
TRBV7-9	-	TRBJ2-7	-	CASSVEAAEQYF	TGTGCCAGCAGCGTAGAAGCGGCGGAGCAGTACTTC
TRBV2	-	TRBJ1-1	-	CASSAQGLSGAFF	TGTGCCAGCAGTGCGCAAGGCCTATCGGGAGCTTTCTTT
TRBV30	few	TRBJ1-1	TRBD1	CAWREGGSAEAFF	TGTGCCTGGAGGGAAGGGGGCTCGGCTGAAGCTTTCTTT
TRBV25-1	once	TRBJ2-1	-	CASRGRDPYNEQFF	TGTGCCAGCAGGGGCCGGGATCCCTACAATGAGCAGTTCTTC
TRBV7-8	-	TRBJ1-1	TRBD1	CASSKDRWTEAFF	TGTGCCAGCAGCAAGGACAGGTGGACTGAAGCTTTCTTT
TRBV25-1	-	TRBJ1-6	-	CASSGTANSPLHF	TGTGCCAGCAGTGGCACAGCCAATTCACCCCTCCACTTT